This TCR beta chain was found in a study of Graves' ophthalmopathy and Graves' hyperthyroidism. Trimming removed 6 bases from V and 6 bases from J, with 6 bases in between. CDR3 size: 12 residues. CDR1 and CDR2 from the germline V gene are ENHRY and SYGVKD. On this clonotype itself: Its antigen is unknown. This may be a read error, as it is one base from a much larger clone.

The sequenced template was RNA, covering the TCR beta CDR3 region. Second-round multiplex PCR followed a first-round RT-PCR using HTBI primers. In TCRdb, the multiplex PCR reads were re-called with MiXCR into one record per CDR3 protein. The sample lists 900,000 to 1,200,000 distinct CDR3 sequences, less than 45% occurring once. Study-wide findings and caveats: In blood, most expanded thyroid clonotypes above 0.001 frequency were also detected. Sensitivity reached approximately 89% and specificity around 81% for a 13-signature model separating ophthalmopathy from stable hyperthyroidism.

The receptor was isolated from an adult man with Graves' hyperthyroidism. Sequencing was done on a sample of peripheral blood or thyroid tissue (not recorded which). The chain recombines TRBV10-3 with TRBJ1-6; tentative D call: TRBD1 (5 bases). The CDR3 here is CAIRGGNSPLHF. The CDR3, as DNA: TGTGCCATCAGGGGGGGTAATTCACCCCTCCACTTT.